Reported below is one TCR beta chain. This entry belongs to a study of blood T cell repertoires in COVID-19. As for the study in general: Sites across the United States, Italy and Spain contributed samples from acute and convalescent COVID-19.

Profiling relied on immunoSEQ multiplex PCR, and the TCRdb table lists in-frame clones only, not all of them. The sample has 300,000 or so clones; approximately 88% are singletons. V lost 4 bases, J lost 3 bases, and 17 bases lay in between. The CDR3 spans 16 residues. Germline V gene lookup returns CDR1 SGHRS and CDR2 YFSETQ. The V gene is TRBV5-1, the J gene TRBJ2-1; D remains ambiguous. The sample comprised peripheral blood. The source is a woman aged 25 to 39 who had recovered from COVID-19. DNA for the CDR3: TGCGCCAGCAGCCCGAATACTGGTTCCCTCTACAATGAGCAGTTCTTC. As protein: CASSPNTGSLYNEQFF.